These 20 T cell receptor beta chains came from one sample sequenced in a study of blood T cell repertoires in COVID-19 (dated by TCRdb to 2019 to 2021). The library came from the immunoSEQ multiplex PCR assay. TCRdb carries this immuneACCESS record with in-frame sequences only. Its versions omit some clonotypes, under half of them owing to an unresolved V gene in the studies checked, with the rest unexplained. The sample has approximately 200,000 clones on record, around nine tenths of them singletons. Jointly, the top ten make up approximately 7.3% of the sample. The sample taken for sequencing was PBMCs or T cells enriched from blood (not recorded which). The source of these receptors is a young man in a cohort exposed to, infected with or recovered from COVID-19 (not recorded which).

The chain combines TRBV27 with TRBJ1-5, with D possibly matching TRBD1 (6 bases). Between the trimmed V and J ends, which lost 9 bases and 1 base, there was a span of 16 bases. Germline loops: CDR1 MNHEY, CDR2 SMNVEV (reference sequence). This CDR3 region has 15 residues. The CDR3 protein is CASTQGYGSNQPQHF. The CDR3 nucleotides read TGTGCCAGTACCCAGGGGTACGGGAGCAATCAGCCCCAGCATTTT.

CDR3 residues: CASSYQGFDYGYTF. The CDR3 DNA follows: TGTGCCAGTAGTTACCAGGGGTTTGACTATGGCTACACCTTC. This sequence joins TRBV19 and TRBJ1-2, with D tentatively TRBD1 (6 bases). The germline V and J ends were trimmed by 5 bases and 3 bases, with 13 bases remaining between them. Germline values: CDR1 LNHDA, CDR2 SQIVND (reference sequence). CDR3 size: 14 residues.

This chain joins TRBV28 and TRBJ1-5; D ambiguous. Deletions cut 2 bases from V and 2 bases from J, with 13 bases between. CDR1 is MDHEN and CDR2 is SYDVKM in the germline V gene. There are 16 residues in the CDR3. The CDR3, as DNA: TGTGCCAGCAGTTTAATACGACTAGTGGGCAATCAGCCCCAGCATTTT. As protein: CASSLIRLVGNQPQHF. Variable domain in full (rest from reference TRBV28 and TRBJ1-5): DVKVTQSSRYLVKRTGEKVFLECVQDMDHENMFWYRQDPGLGLRLIYFSYDVKMKEKGDIPEGYSVSREKKERFSLILESASTNQTSMYLCASSLIRLVGNQPQHFGDGTRLSIL.

The rearrangement uses TRBV25-1 and TRBJ1-1; TRBD1 matches at 7 bases. The CDR3 covers 14 residues. The ends lost 5 bases at V and 4 bases at J; junction bases unmatched: 7. Germline assignment: CDR1 MGHDK and CDR2 SYGVNS. As DNA, the CDR3 is TGTGCCAGCAGTCAGACAGGGTGGGGCACTGAAGCTTTCTTT. Amino acid sequence: CASSQTGWGTEAFF.

The rearrangement joins TRBV2 to TRBJ1-1; no clear D. In germline, CDR1 is SNHLY, CDR2 FYNNEI. The V end was cut by 0 bases, the J end by 5 bases, with 10 bases between. The CDR3 is 14 amino acids. CDR3 bases: TGTGCCAGCAGTGAAGCTGGAGGGAGGACTGAAGCTTTCTTT. It encodes CASSEAGGRTEAFF.

The chain employs TRBV6-5 and TRBJ1-6; perhaps TRBD1 as D (6 bases). Per germline, CDR1 MNHEY and CDR2 SVGAGI. Trimming left V 10 bases short and J 8 bases short, with 21 bases between. The length of the CDR3 is 15 residues. CDR3 nucleotide sequence: TGTGCCACCCGAACGGTGGGGGCAAGTGATTCACCCCTCCACTTT. Amino acids: CATRTVGASDSPLHF.

The chain joins TRBV11-2 to TRBJ1-2; D might be TRBD1 (5 bases). Germline assignment: CDR1 SGHAT and CDR2 FQNNGV. V lost 2 bases and J 1 base, leaving 11 bases between the germline ends. The CDR3 runs to 15 residues. CDR3 in amino acids: CASSLLGGDNYGYTF. CDR3 bases: TGTGCCAGCAGCTTACTGGGGGGTGATAACTATGGCTACACCTTC.

This chain connects TRBV21-1 to TRBJ2-3; TRBD1, the table's D call, was not compared with the DNA. TRBV21-1 is an annotated pseudogene. The CDR3 contains 17 residues. The CDR3 sequence is CASSNVSRQFFTDTQYF. DNA of the CDR3: TGTGCCAGCAGCAACGTCTCACGACAGTTCTTCACAGATACGCAGTATTTT.

This clone was counted between two and nine times. In DNA form, the CDR3 reads TGTGCCAGCACCCGTTTTACTAGCGGGTACAATGAGCAGTTCTTC. Residues: CASTRFTSGYNEQFF. The chain recombines TRBV6-5 with TRBJ2-1; TRBD2 matches 9 bases. Germline loops: CDR1 MNHEY, CDR2 SVGAGI. V was clipped by 7 bases and J by 4 bases; unmatched bases: 8. The CDR3 is 15 amino acids.

This clone appeared a single time. The chain recombines TRBV18 with TRBJ1-5; TRBD1 matches at 7 bases. The CDR3 runs to 16 residues. V lost 6 bases, J lost 1 base, and 9 bases stayed unmatched. Per germline, CDR1 KGHSH and CDR2 LQKENI. CDR3 residues: CASSSTGERSNQPQHF. The CDR3 coding sequence is TGTGCCAGCTCGTCTACAGGGGAAAGAAGCAATCAGCCCCAGCATTTT.

The chain is built from TRBV5-6 and TRBJ1-1; 9 bases match TRBD1. The CDR3 contains 18 residues. The germline V gene has CDR1 SGHDT and CDR2 YYEEEE. With 3 bases clipped from V and 1 base from J, the junction kept 13 bases outside the gene matches. The CDR3 sequence: CASSSPGDRAATNTEAFF. CDR3 coding DNA: TGTGCCAGCAGCTCCCCTGGGGACAGGGCCGCCACGAACACTGAAGCTTTCTTT.

In this sample, this clone turned up once. The chain carries TRBV6-2 or TRBV6-3 and TRBJ1-5, with D possibly TRBD1 on 5 matching bases. The CDR3 length is 19 residues. V lost 5 bases and J lost 1, with 24 bases in between. Germline assignment: CDR1 MNHEY and CDR2 SVGEGT. CDR3 coding DNA: TGTGCCAGCAGTCCACCCACCCTAGGGGCGCGGATAAGCAATCAGCCCCAGCATTTT. Its translation: CASSPPTLGARISNQPQHF.

This sequence joins TRBV7-2 and TRBJ2-3; D unresolved. The germline V gene has CDR1 SGHTA and CDR2 FQGNSA. V lost 4 bases and J lost 0, with 11 bases in between. This CDR3 comprises 15 residues. The CDR3 spells CASSSSRVSTDTQYF. CDR3 DNA sequence: TGTGCCAGCAGCTCCTCGAGAGTTAGCACAGATACGCAGTATTTT.

The chain links TRBV7-3 to TRBJ2-3; D gene ambiguous. From germline, CDR1 is SGHTA and CDR2 FQGTGA. The CDR3 runs 14 residues. Trimming left V 3 bases short and J 1 base short, with 8 bases between. The CDR3 is CASSFTGGTDTQYF. CDR3 DNA: TGTGCCAGCAGCTTTACCGGAGGCACAGATACGCAGTATTTT.

This clone came up many times. This chain uses TRBV6-1 with TRBJ2-2; D might be TRBD1 (5 bases). The germline V gene has CDR1 MNHNS and CDR2 SASEGT. This CDR3 has 14 amino acids. V lost 3 bases, J lost 5 bases, and 10 bases lay in between. CDR3 in DNA: TGTGCCAGCAGTGAGACGACAGTTACCGGGGAGCTGTTTTTT. It codes for CASSETTVTGELFF.

The chain uses TRBV9 and TRBJ1-5, with 7 bases matching TRBD1. Germline CDR1 is SGDLS and CDR2 is YYNGEE. Trimming at V came to 7 bases and at J to 6 bases, leaving 10 bases not matched to a gene. The CDR3 sequence is 14 residues long. The CDR3 nucleotides read TGTGCCAGCTCCAGCTCAGGGGGAAGTCAGCCCCAGCATTTT. As protein: CASSSSGGSQPQHF.

The chain joins TRBV19 to TRBJ1-5, with TRBD1 identical over 8 bases. There are 18 residues in the CDR3. Trimming removed 3 bases from V and 0 bases from J; junction bases left unmatched: 10. Germline CDR1 LNHDA, CDR2 SQIVND (reference sequence). This CDR3 reads CASSMWSGTGLSNQPQHF. The DNA of the CDR3 is TGTGCCAGTAGTATGTGGTCAGGGACAGGCCTTAGCAATCAGCCCCAGCATTTT.

The chain joins TRBV7-2 to TRBJ1-1, with D tentatively TRBD1 (5 bases). V dropped 4 bases and J dropped 4 bases, with 13 bases sitting between them. The CDR3 loop spans 14 amino acids. Germline V gene sequence: CDR1 SGHTA, CDR2 FQGNSA. For the CDR3, the DNA is TGTGCCAGCAGCTCCAGGGTTTTAGTCACTGAAGCTTTCTTT. This translates into CASSSRVLVTEAFF.

The J gene is TRBJ1-1, the V gene TRBV6-5; weak D call: TRBD1 (5 bases). Trimming removed 2 bases at V and 6 bases at J, with 16 bases between. The CDR3 length is 15 residues. CDR1 is MNHEY, CDR2 SVGAGI, per germline. CDR3: CASSYLSLEGAEAFF. The CDR3 DNA reads TGTGCCAGCAGTTACCTCAGCCTTGAAGGGGCTGAAGCTTTCTTT.

Comments on this clone: The junction shows a germline mismatch at one end, possibly a read error. The gene calls are TRBV7-7 and TRBJ2-5, with D tentatively TRBD2 (5 bases). The CDR3 is 15 residues long. Germline values: CDR1 SSHAT, CDR2 FNYEAQ (reference sequence). Here the CDR3 DNA reads TGTGCTAGCAGCTTATCACCCAGCGGCCAAGAGACCCAGTACTTC. This translates into CASSLSPSGQETQYF.